The 12 T cell receptor beta chains in this list originate from one sample, sequenced in a study of blood T cell repertoires in COVID-19. Using immunoSEQ multiplex PCR, the repertoire was profiled, and TCRdb retains in-frame clones only, with some absent. The table includes 25,000 to 30,000 clones, more than 75% detected once. The specimen sequenced was peripheral blood. Receptors were obtained from a human donor in a cohort sampled during active COVID-19.

J is TRBJ2-7 and V is TRBV5-1; weak D call: TRBD1 (6 bases). This CDR3 has 16 amino acids. Per the germline V gene, CDR1 is SGHRS and CDR2 is YFSETQ. Trimming removed 0 bases from V and 2 bases from J, with 15 bases in between. The CDR3 bases are TGCGCCAGCAGCTTGGAGTCCAGGGGCAGGGCCTACGAGCAGTACTTC. As protein: CASSLESRGRAYEQYF.

The V gene is TRBV7-3, the J gene TRBJ2-4, with 11 bases fitting TRBD1. The germline V gene has CDR1 SGHTA and CDR2 FQGTGA. The V segment lost 5 bases and the J segment 4 bases; nucleotides outside the gene matches: 7. The CDR3 totals 16 residues. This CDR3 is CASSPTGTGGKNIQYF. For the CDR3, the DNA is TGTGCCAGCAGCCCGACCGGGACAGGGGGAAAAAACATTCAGTACTTC.

This clone turned up a few times. The chain joins TRBV6-2 or TRBV6-3 to TRBJ2-7, with D unresolved. The CDR3 totals 13 residues. Germline V CDR1 and CDR2: MNHEY, SVGEGT. V lost 4 bases and J 2 bases, leaving 9 bases between the germline ends. The CDR3 loop reads CASSSRSPYEQYF. CDR3 DNA sequence: TGTGCCAGCAGTTCTCGGTCGCCCTACGAGCAGTACTTC.

The CDR3 here is CASSDGDEAFF. CDR3 DNA: TGCGCCAGCAGTGACGGGGATGAAGCTTTCTTT. The rearrangement joins TRBV10-1 to TRBJ1-1, with no clear D. Germline loops: CDR1 WNHNN, CDR2 SYGVQD (reference sequence). The CDR3 length is 11 residues. The V and J ends lost 3 bases and 7 bases respectively, with 6 bases between them.

The V and J genes are TRBV7-2 and TRBJ1-1; 8 nucleotides line up with TRBD1. V was pared by 2 bases and J by 4 bases, with 3 bases of the junction left unmatched. The CDR3 totals 14 residues. Per germline, CDR1 SGHTA and CDR2 FQGNSA. CDR3 sequence: CASSLQGAGTEAFF. The CDR3 DNA reads as TGTGCCAGCAGCTTACAGGGGGCGGGCACTGAAGCTTTCTTT.

The rearrangement joins TRBV9 to TRBJ2-7; 7 bases align to TRBD1. The V gene end was trimmed by 4 bases and the J gene end by 3 bases; junction bases not matched to a gene: 13. This CDR3 comprises 16 residues. Germline lookup yields CDR1 SGDLS and CDR2 YYNGEE. The CDR3 protein is CASSSNLRDSIYEQYF. In DNA form, the CDR3 reads TGTGCCAGCAGCTCCAATCTCCGGGACAGCATCTACGAGCAGTACTTC.

This clone has only one observation. The chain recombines TRBV4-3 with TRBJ2-5; weak D call: TRBD1 (7 bases). CDR1 and CDR2 from the germline V gene are LGHNA and YSLEER. V dropped 4 bases and J dropped 3 bases, with 9 bases sitting between them. This CDR3 spans 13 amino acids. CDR3 nucleotide sequence: TGCGCCAGCAGCCGCGGGACAGAAGAGACCCAGTACTTC. This encodes CASSRGTEETQYF.

J is TRBJ2-3 and V is TRBV7-3; 11 bases agree with TRBD1. The CDR3 extends over 16 amino acids. J lost 5 bases, V lost 5 bases, and 9 bases had no gene match. The V gene's germline CDR1 is SGHTA and CDR2 FQGTGA. CDR3: CASSLGGTGGRDTQYF. CDR3 coding DNA: TGTGCCAGCAGCCTAGGAGGGACAGGGGGGAGAGATACGCAGTATTTT. Looking up the rest from reference TRBV7-3 and TRBJ2-3 gives the full variable domain: GAGVSQTPSNKVTEKGKYVELRCDPISGHTALYWYRQSLGQGPEFLIYFQGTGAADDSGLPNDRFFAVRPEGSVSTLKIQRTERGDSAVYLCASSLGGTGGRDTQYFGPGTRLTVL.

As regards this clone: This specimen includes other DNA sequences encoding the same CDR3. The V call is TRBV7-3, the J call TRBJ2-3; 11 bases match TRBD2. Trimming cost V 2 bases and J 4 bases; bases outside gene matches: 2. This CDR3 contains 15 residues. Germline V CDR1 and CDR2: SGHTA, FQGTGA. The CDR3 DNA reads as TGTGCCAGCAGCTTACTAGCGGGGGGCCCAGATACGCAGTATTTT. It specifies CASSLLAGGPDTQYF.

V usage is TRBV9 and J usage is TRBJ2-2; 7 bases match TRBD2. CDR1 is SGDLS and CDR2 is YYNGEE in the germline V gene. The CDR3 contains 15 residues. The trim removed 4 bases at V and 1 base at J, leaving 4 bases unmatched. The CDR3 loop reads CASSIGLVNTGELFF. The CDR3 nucleotides are TGTGCCAGCAGCATCGGACTAGTGAACACCGGGGAGCTGTTTTTT.

The J gene is TRBJ1-5, the V gene TRBV5-8; no firm D call. Trimming shortened V by 1 base and J by 8 bases, and 7 bases separated the two germline ends. Germline V lookup: CDR1 SGHTS, CDR2 YDEGEE. The CDR3 length is 12 residues. CDR3 sequence (DNA): TGTGCCAGCAGCTTGATTGCAGAGCCCCAGCATTTT. It encodes CASSLIAEPQHF.

This chain links TRBV15 with TRBJ2-1, with TRBD2 identical over 8 bases. The CDR3 extends over 13 amino acids. Trimming removed 1 base from V and 10 bases from J; junction bases left unmatched: 3. Germline lookup yields CDR1 LNHNV and CDR2 YYDKDF (reference sequence). The CDR3 DNA reads TGTGCCACCAGCAGAGTCGGGGGGGAGGAGCAGTTCTTC. This codes for CATSRVGGEEQFF.